This is a list of T cell receptor beta chains from one sample in a study of CD8 T cells in Susac syndrome. TCRdb redid the calling of the immunoSEQ multiplex PCR reads with MiXCR, one entry per CDR3 protein. This table has about 84,000 distinct CDR3 sequences, approximately 92% appearing once. Sequenced sample: CD8+ T cells from PBMCs. These receptors originate from a human donor in good health. Both conserved end residues are part of each CDR3. The D gene is left open where the match is weak. A clone size is listed for some rows: how often the clone was seen (once, few, many), or a class if it is expanded.

>TRBV27|.|TRBD1|TRBJ1-5
TGTGCCAGCAGGACGACAGGGGGGGTATCGCCCCAGCATTTT
CASRTTGGVSPQHF
>TRBV29-1|.|.|TRBJ2-7
TGCAGCGCCACGGCGGGGTTTGGGAACGAGCAGTACTTC
CSATAGFGNEQYF
>TRBV19|.|TRBD2|TRBJ2-1
TGTGCCAGTAGGAGCGGGGGGGATGATGAGCAGTTCTTC
CASRSGGDDEQFF
>TRBV7-9|.|.|TRBJ2-2
TGTGCCAGCAGCCCTACCGGCAGCAAGAACACCGGGGAGCTGTTTTTT
CASSPTGSKNTGELFF
>TRBV6-5|.|.|TRBJ1-1
TGTGCCAGCAGGCCCATGGGGGGCACTGAAGCTTTCTTT
CASRPMGGTEAFF
>TRBV29-1|once|TRBD2|TRBJ2-1
TGCAGCGTTGATGGTAAGGTAGCGGGGGGCCCGAGCTCCTACAATGAGCAGTTCTTC
CSVDGKVAGGPSSYNEQFF
>TRBV10-3|.|TRBD1|TRBJ2-1
TGTGCCATCAATCGGGACAGGTCACATGAGCAGTTCTTC
CAINRDRSHEQFF
>TRBV20-1|few|.|TRBJ2-7
TGCAGTGCTAGGGACCCCCCGGGGTACTACGAGCAGTACTTC
CSARDPPGYYEQYF
>TRBV7-2|.|.|TRBJ2-4
TGTGCCAGCAGCTTAACTCGGGGGGCCAGAAACATTCAGTACTTC
CASSLTRGARNIQYF
>TRBV29-1|.|TRBD1|TRBJ2-7
TGCAGCGCCAACAGGGGGAACTACGAGCAGTACTTC
CSANRGNYEQYF
>TRBV10-3|.|.|TRBJ2-7
TGTGCCATCAGTGAGGGCAGCTCCTACGAGCAGTACTTC
CAISEGSSYEQYF
>TRBV19|once|TRBD1|TRBJ1-2
TGTGCCAGTAGTATCTGGACAGGGCATTATGGCTACACCTTC
CASSIWTGHYGYTF
>TRBV3-1|.|TRBD2|TRBJ2-2
TGTGCCAGCAGAAGCGGGGGAAGCATCGGGGAGCTGTTTTTT
CASRSGGSIGELFF
>TRBV7-2|once|.|TRBJ1-1
TGTGCCAGCCGGACAACCGTATTTACTGAAGCTTTCTTT
CASRTTVFTEAFF
>TRBV7-2|.|TRBD2|TRBJ2-7
TGTGCCAGCAGCTTAGCGGGCGGGGGAACCCACGAGCAGTACTTC
CASSLAGGGTHEQYF
>TRBV14|.|.|TRBJ2-2
TGTGCCAGCAGCCGAAGGGGGTCGGGAAACACCGGGGAGCTGTTTTTT
CASSRRGSGNTGELFF
>TRBV5-6|.|.|TRBJ2-2
TGTGCCAGCAGCTGGCTAGCGAACACCGGGGAGCTGTTTTTT
CASSWLANTGELFF
>TRBV6-1|.|.|TRBJ1-5
TGTGCCAGCAGCCATGGGGGGCAGCCCCAGCATTTT
CASSHGGQPQHF
>TRBV5-1|.|.|TRBJ2-1
TGCGCCAGCAGCTTGTCAGGAGTCGAGCAGTTCTTC
CASSLSGVEQFF
>TRBV27|.|.|TRBJ1-6
TGTGCCAGCAGTTTAGACAGGTTTAATTCACCCCTCCACTTT
CASSLDRFNSPLHF
>TRBV3-1|once|.|TRBJ2-3
TGTGCCAGCAGCCAAGACCTGGGGCCCGGTGCAGATACGCAGTATTTT
CASSQDLGPGADTQYF
>TRBV5-6|.|.|TRBJ2-1
TGTGCCAGCAGCTTTGGCGGAGCGGAGCAGTTCTTC
CASSFGGAEQFF
>TRBV7-9|.|.|TRBJ2-2
TGTGCCAGCAGCTTAGGTACTGCGAACACCGGGGAGCTGTTTTTT
CASSLGTANTGELFF
>TRBV19|.|TRBD1|TRBJ1-2
TGTGCCAGTAGTAGGCAGGGGGCGGAAGGCTACACCTTC
CASSRQGAEGYTF
>TRBV5-1|.|TRBD1|TRBJ1-2
TGCGCCAGCAGCTCGTCCGGGACAGGGGTCTATGGCTACACCTTC
CASSSSGTGVYGYTF
>TRBV9|.|.|TRBJ2-7
TGTGCCAGCAGCCCCCAATCGGAGGTACCCCTCGAGCAGTACTTC
CASSPQSEVPLEQYF
>TRBV14|.|.|TRBJ1-2
TGTGCCAGCAGCCAGACAGGAATAATCTCCGGCTACACCTTC
CASSQTGIISGYTF
>TRBV3-1|once|TRBD1|TRBJ1-1
TGTGCCAGCAGCCCGAAGGGGTTCGTCCGGACAGGGGCCACTGAAGCTTTCTTT
CASSPKGFVRTGATEAFF
>TRBV3-1|.|.|TRBJ2-1
TGTGCCAGCAGCCAAGTCACAGGGAACGAGGATGAGCAGTTCTTC
CASSQVTGNEDEQFF
>TRBV6-5|.|TRBD1|TRBJ1-2
TGTGCCAGCAGTTCCCCCCGGGACAGCGACTATGGCTACACCTTC
CASSSPRDSDYGYTF
>TRBV20-1|.|.|TRBJ1-1
TGCAGTGCTAGAGATCCAGGGTTGAACACTGAAGCTTTCTTT
CSARDPGLNTEAFF
>TRBV5-6|.|.|TRBJ2-1
TGTGCCAGCACGCTTGGAGGATTTGAGCAGTTCTTC
CASTLGGFEQFF
>TRBV4-1|.|TRBD1|TRBJ1-2
TGCGCCAGCAGCCAAATAAGGGGGCTGGAGTATGGCTACACCTTC
CASSQIRGLEYGYTF
>TRBV3-1|.|.|TRBJ1-2
TGTGCCGGCAGCCGAGAGCCGACCAAGAGAGTCGATGGCTACACCTTC
CAGSREPTKRVDGYTF
>TRBV12-3/TRBV12-4|.|TRBD2|TRBJ2-1
TGTGCCAGCAGTTTAGGATGGACTAGACTAAGCGATGAGCAGTTCTTC
CASSLGWTRLSDEQFF
>TRBV29-1|.|.|TRBJ1-1
TGCAGCGTTGAAAGGGGGATAAACACTGAAGCTTTCTTT
CSVERGINTEAFF
>TRBV25-1|few|.|TRBJ2-1
TGTGCCAGCAGTTTTTCGGAGCAGTTCTTC
CASSFSEQFF
>TRBV23-1|.|.|TRBJ1-1
TGCGCCAGCAGTCGTACTGACTCGAACACTGAAGCTTTCTTT
CASSRTDSNTEAFF
>TRBV30|.|.|TRBJ1-2
TGTGCCTGGAGTGTGTCTGGGGCTGCTGGCTACACCTTC
CAWSVSGAAGYTF
>TRBV14|.|.|TRBJ2-4
TGTGCCAGCAGCCAAGTCCCGGGAAGGGGGAAAAACATTCAGTACTTC
CASSQVPGRGKNIQYF
>TRBV4-1|.|.|TRBJ1-1
TGCGCCAGCAGCCAAGATCTATTTGGAGGGGTGGGCACTGAAGCTTTCTTT
CASSQDLFGGVGTEAFF
>TRBV29-1|.|.|TRBJ2-3
TGCAGCGTCCCCGGGACCTTAGATACGCAGTATTTT
CSVPGTLDTQYF
>TRBV19|few|.|TRBJ2-1
TGTGCCAGTAGAAGCCACGGGTTATACAATGAGCAGTTCTTC
CASRSHGLYNEQFF
>TRBV27|.|.|TRBJ2-2
TGTGCCAGCAGTTTATTCGGGGAGCTGTTTTTT
CASSLFGELFF
>TRBV13|.|TRBD1|TRBJ2-6
TGTGCCAGCAGCTCCCGGGACAGTCTACCAGGGGCCAACGTCCTGACTTTC
CASSSRDSLPGANVLTF
>TRBV5-6|.|.|TRBJ1-5
TGTGCCAGCAGCTTGGAGTCTCCGACAGAGGGCAATCAGCCCCAGCATTTT
CASSLESPTEGNQPQHF
>TRBV7-3|.|TRBD2|TRBJ2-3
TGTGCCAGCAGCCAAACTAGCGGGGGGGCCCCAGATACGCAGTATTTT
CASSQTSGGAPDTQYF
>TRBV28|.|.|TRBJ2-3
TGTGCCAGTGGGGCGGGGCGAATTACAGATACGCAGTATTTT
CASGAGRITDTQYF
>TRBV10-3|.|TRBD2|TRBJ2-1
TGTGCCATCAATCGAGCCGGGACTAGCGCGAACAATGAGCAGTTCTTC
CAINRAGTSANNEQFF
>TRBV12-3/TRBV12-4|.|.|TRBJ1-5
TGTGCCAGTCAAGCCTACAATCAGCCCCAGCATTTT
CASQAYNQPQHF
>TRBV9|.|TRBD1|TRBJ2-3
TGTGCCAGCAGCCCTGAGGGGGCTAGCACAGATACGCAGTATTTT
CASSPEGASTDTQYF
>TRBV15|.|.|TRBJ1-5
TGTGCCACCAGCATGCCGGGGGACAGCAATCAGCCCCAGCATTTT
CATSMPGDSNQPQHF
>TRBV12-3/TRBV12-4|.|.|TRBJ2-3
TGTGCCAGCAGTGCCCTCACAGATACGCAGTATTTT
CASSALTDTQYF
>TRBV13|.|.|TRBJ1-4
TGTGCCAGCAGTTGGGGGACGGGAAGAGAAAAACTGTTTTTT
CASSWGTGREKLFF
>TRBV15|once|.|TRBJ2-1
TGTGCCACCAGCAGAGTGGGGGGATTCGATGAGCAGTTCTTC
CATSRVGGFDEQFF